This T cell receptor (beta chain) was identified in a study of blood T cell repertoires in COVID-19. At the level of the study: Sites in the United States, Italy and Spain provided acute and convalescent COVID-19 samples.

Methods used by the authors: Cell counts per sample came from amplifying reference gene primers. Clones were read by immunoSEQ multiplex PCR, and TCRdb kept only the in-frame ones, dropping some. Clonal size and the V and J genes are those of that table, whereas D and trimming came from the DNA. The sample yields about 81,000 clones, around 82% seen once. Germline lookup yields CDR1 KGHSH and CDR2 LQKENI. The CDR3 contains 16 residues. V lost 5 bases, J lost 4 bases, and 18 bases lay in between. The sample comprised peripheral blood. The rearrangement links TRBV18 to TRBJ1-3; D is undetermined. This sequence originates from a human donor in a cohort sampled during active COVID-19. The CDR3 is CASSLVADPAGNTIYF. The DNA of the CDR3 is TGTGCCAGCTCATTAGTAGCAGATCCGGCGGGAAACACCATATATTTT.